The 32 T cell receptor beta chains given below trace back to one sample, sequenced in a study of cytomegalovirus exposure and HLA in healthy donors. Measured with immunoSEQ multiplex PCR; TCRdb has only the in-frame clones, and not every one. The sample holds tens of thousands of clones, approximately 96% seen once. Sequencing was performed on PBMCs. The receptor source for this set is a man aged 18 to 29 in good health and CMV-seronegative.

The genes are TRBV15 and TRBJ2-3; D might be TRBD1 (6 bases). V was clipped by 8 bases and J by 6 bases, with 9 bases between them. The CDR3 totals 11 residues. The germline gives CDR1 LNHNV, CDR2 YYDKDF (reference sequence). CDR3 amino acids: CATLRGDTQYF. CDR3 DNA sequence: TGTGCCACCCTTAGGGGGGATACGCAGTATTTT.

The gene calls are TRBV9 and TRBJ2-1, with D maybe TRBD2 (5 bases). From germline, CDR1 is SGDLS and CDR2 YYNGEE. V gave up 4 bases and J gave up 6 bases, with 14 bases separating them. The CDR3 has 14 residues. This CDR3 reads CASSQGLDSNEQFF. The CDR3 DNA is TGTGCCAGCAGCCAAGGACTTGATAGCAATGAGCAGTTCTTC.

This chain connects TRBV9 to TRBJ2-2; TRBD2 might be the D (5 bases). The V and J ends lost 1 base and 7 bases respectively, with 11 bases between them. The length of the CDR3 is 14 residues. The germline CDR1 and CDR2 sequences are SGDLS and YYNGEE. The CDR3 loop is CASSVYMEDGELFF. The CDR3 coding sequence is TGTGCCAGCAGCGTATATATGGAGGACGGGGAGCTGTTTTTT.

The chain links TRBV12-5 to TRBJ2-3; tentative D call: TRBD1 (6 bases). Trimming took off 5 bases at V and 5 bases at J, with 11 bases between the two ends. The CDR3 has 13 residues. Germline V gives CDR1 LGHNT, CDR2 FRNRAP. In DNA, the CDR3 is TGTGCTAGTGGTGTGGGGGCGGGAGATACGCAGTATTTT. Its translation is CASGVGAGDTQYF.

CDR3: CASGLAFSRDRGVKETQYF. The CDR3, as DNA: TGTGCTAGTGGTTTGGCCTTCTCCCGGGACAGGGGTGTTAAAGAGACCCAGTACTTC. V usage is TRBV12-5 and J usage is TRBJ2-5, with TRBD1 matching 10 bases. Germline CDR1 is LGHNT and CDR2 is FRNRAP. J was trimmed by 3 bases and V by 1 base; bases with no gene match: 14. This CDR3 is built from 19 residues.

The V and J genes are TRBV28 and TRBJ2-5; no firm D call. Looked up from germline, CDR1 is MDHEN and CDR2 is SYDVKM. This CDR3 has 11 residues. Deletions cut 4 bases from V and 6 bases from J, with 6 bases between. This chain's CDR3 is CASSSVQTQYF. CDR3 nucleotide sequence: TGTGCCAGCAGTTCAGTGCAGACCCAGTACTTC.

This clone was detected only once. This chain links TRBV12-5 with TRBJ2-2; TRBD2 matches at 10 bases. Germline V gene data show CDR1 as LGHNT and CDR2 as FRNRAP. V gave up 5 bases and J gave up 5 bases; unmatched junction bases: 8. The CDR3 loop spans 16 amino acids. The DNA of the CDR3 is TGTGCTAGTGGTATAGCTAGCGGGAGAGGAACCGGGGAGCTGTTTTTT. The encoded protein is CASGIASGRGTGELFF.

For the CDR3, the DNA is TGTGCCAGCAGCTCTCAAGTTTGGAGAGATGAGCAGTTCTTC. This gives the protein CASSSQVWRDEQFF. The rearrangement joins TRBV27 to TRBJ2-1, with no clear D. Trimming took 6 bases from V and 8 from J, leaving 17 bases between them. From germline, CDR1 is MNHEY and CDR2 SMNVEV (reference sequence). This CDR3 contains 14 residues.

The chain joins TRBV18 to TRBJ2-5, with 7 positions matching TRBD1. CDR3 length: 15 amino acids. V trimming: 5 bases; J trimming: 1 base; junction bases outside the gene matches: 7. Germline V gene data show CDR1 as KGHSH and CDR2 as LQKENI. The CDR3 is CASSTFGTAQETQYF. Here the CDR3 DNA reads TGTGCCAGCTCAACATTCGGGACAGCCCAAGAGACCCAGTACTTC.

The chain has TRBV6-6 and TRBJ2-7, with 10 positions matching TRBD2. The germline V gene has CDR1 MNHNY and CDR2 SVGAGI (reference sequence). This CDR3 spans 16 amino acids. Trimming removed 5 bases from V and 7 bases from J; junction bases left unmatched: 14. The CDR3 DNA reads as TGTGCCAGCAGTCACGACCCTAGCGGGAGACTGCAAGAGCAGTACTTC. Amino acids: CASSHDPSGRLQEQYF.

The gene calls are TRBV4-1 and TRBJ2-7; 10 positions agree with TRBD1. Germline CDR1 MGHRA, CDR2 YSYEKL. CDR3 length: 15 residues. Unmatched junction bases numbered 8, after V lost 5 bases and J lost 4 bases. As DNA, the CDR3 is TGCGCCAGCAGCGTCGGACAGGGGGTGGCTTACGAGCAGTACGTC. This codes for CASSVGQGVAYEQYV.

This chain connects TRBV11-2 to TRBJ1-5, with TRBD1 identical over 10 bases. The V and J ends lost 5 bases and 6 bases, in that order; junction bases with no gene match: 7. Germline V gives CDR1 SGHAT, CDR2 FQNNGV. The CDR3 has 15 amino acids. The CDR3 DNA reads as TGTGCCAGCAGCCGTGGGACAGGGGCTGGTCAGCCCCAGCATTTT. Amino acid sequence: CASSRGTGAGQPQHF.

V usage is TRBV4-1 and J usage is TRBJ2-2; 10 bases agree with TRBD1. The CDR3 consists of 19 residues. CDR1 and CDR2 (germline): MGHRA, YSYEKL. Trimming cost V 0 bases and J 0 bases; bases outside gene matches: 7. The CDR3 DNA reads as TGCGCCAGCAGCCAAGAGGACAGGGGGGCAACCGCGAACACCGGGGAGCTGTTTTTT. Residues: CASSQEDRGATANTGELFF.

DNA of the CDR3: TGTGCCAGCCAACCGGGACTAGTATATAATGAGCAGTTCTTC. This translates into CASQPGLVYNEQFF. V and J are TRBV2 and TRBJ2-1, with 8 bases that match TRBD2. V gave up 8 bases and J gave up 7 bases; unmatched junction bases: 10. Germline CDR1 reads SNHLY; CDR2 reads FYNNEI. CDR3 length: 14 residues.

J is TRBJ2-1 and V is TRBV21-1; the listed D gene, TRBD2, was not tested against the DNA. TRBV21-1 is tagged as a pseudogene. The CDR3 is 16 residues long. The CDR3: CASSKFERCCGNEQFF. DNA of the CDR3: TGTGCCAGCAGCAAATTTGAGAGGTGTTGCGGGAATGAGCAGTTCTTC.

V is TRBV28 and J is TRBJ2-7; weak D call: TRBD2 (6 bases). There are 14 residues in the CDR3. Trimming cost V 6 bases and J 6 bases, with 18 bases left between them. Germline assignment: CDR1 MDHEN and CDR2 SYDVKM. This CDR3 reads CASRRDFPGSEQYF. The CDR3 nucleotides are TGTGCCAGCAGAAGGGACTTTCCTGGGAGCGAGCAGTACTTC.

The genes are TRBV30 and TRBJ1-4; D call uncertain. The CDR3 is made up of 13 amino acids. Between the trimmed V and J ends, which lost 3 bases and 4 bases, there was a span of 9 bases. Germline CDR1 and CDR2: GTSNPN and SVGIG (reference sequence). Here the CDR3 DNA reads TGTGCCTGGAGAGGAGGTAGTAATGAAAAACTGTTTTTT. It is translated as CAWRGGSNEKLFF.

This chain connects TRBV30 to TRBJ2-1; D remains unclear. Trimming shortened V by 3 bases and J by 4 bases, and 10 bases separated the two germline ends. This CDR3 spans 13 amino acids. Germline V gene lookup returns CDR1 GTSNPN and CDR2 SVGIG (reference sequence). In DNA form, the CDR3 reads TGTGCCTGGAGCGCTGACTCTTACAATGAGCAGTTCTTC. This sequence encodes CAWSADSYNEQFF.

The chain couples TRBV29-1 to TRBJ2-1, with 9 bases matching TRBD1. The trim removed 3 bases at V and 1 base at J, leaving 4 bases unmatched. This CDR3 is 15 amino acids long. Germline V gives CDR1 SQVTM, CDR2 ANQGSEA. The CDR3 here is CSVDLTGGSYNEQFF. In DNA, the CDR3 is TGCAGCGTTGATCTGACAGGGGGTTCCTACAATGAGCAGTTCTTC.

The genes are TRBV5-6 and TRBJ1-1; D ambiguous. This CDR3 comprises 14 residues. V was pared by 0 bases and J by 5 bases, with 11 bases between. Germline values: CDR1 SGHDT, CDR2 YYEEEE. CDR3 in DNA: TGTGCCAGCAGCTTGGACAGTCGGGGAACTGAAGCTTTCTTT. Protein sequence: CASSLDSRGTEAFF. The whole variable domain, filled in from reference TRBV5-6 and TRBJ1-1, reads DAGVTQSPTHLIKTRGQQVTLRCSPKSGHDTVSWYQQALGQGPQFIFQYYEEEERQRGNFPDRFSGHQFPNYSSELNVNALLLGDSALYLCASSLDSRGTEAFFGQGTRLTVV.

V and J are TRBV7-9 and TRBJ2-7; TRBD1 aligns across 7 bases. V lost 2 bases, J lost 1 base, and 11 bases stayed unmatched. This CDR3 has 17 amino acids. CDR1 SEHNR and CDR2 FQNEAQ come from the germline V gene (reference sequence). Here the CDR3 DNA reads TGTGCCAGCAGCTTAAACCCTGGACAGGTCGGATCCTACGAGCAGTACTTC. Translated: CASSLNPGQVGSYEQYF. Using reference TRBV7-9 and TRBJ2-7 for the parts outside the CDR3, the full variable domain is DTGVSQNPRHKITKRGQNVTFRCDPISEHNRLYWYRQTLGQGPEFLTYFQNEAQLEKSRLLSDRFSAERPKGSFSTLEIQRTEQGDSAMYLCASSLNPGQVGSYEQYFGPGTRLTVT.

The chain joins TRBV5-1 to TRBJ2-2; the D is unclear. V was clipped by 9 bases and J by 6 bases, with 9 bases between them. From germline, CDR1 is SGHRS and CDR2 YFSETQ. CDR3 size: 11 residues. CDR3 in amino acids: CATKSAGELFF. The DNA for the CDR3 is TGCGCCACCAAAAGCGCCGGGGAGCTGTTTTTT.

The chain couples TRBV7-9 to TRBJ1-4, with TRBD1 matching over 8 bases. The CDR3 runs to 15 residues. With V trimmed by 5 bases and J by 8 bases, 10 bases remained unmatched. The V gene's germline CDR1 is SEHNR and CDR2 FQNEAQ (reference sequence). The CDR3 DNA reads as TGTGCCAGCAGCGCCCTACAGGGGGGCCGGGAAAAACTGTTTTTT. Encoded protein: CASSALQGGREKLFF.

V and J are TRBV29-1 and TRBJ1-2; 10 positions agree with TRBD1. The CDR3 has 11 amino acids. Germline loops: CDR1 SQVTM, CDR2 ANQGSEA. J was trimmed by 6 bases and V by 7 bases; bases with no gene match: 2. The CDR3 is CSGTGGDGYTF. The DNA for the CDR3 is TGCAGCGGGACAGGGGGGGATGGCTACACCTTC.

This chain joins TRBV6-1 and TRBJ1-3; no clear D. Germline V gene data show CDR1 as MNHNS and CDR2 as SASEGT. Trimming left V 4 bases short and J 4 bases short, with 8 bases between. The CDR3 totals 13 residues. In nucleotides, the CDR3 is TGTGCCAGCAGTGGGGCCCACGGAAACACCATATATTTT. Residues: CASSGAHGNTIYF.

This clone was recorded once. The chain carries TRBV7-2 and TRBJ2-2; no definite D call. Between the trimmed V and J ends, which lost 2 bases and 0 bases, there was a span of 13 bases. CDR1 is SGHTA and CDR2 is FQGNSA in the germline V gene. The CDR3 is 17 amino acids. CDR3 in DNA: TGTGCCAGCAGCTTAATGCCGCTCGGAGCGAACACCGGGGAGCTGTTTTTT. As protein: CASSLMPLGANTGELFF.

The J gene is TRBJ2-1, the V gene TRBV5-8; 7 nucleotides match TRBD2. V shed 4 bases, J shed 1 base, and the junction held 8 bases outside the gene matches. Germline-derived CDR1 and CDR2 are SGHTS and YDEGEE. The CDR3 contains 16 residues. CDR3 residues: CASSLLAGVSYNEQFF. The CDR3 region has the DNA TGTGCCAGCAGCCTCCTTGCGGGAGTGTCCTACAATGAGCAGTTCTTC.

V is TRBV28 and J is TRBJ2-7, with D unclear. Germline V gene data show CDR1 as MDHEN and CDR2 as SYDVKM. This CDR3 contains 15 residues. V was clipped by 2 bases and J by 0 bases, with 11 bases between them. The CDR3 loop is CASSLLSLSSYEQYF. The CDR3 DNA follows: TGTGCCAGCAGTTTACTGTCGTTGAGCTCCTACGAGCAGTACTTC.

The DNA of the CDR3 is TGTGCCAGTAGTATCGTAGGGGACACTGAAGCTTTCTTT. This sequence encodes CASSIVGDTEAFF. The chain combines TRBV19 with TRBJ1-1; the D gene is possibly TRBD1 (5 bases). V was cut by 3 bases and J by 3 bases, with 8 bases left in between. Per the germline V gene, CDR1 is LNHDA and CDR2 is SQIVND (reference sequence). This CDR3 has 13 residues.

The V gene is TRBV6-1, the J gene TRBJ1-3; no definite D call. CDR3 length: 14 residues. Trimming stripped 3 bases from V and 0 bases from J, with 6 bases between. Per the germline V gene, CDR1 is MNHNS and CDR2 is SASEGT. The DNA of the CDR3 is TGTGCCAGCAGTGACCAGTTCTCTGGAAACACCATATATTTT. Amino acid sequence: CASSDQFSGNTIYF.

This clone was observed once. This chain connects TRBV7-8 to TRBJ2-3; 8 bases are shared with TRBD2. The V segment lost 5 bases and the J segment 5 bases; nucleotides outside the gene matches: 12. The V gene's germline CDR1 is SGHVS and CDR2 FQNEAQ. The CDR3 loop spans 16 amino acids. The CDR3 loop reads CASSTQGGRIGDTQYF. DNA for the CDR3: TGTGCCAGCAGCACGCAGGGCGGGAGGATCGGAGATACGCAGTATTTT. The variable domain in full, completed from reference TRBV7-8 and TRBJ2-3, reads GAGVSQSPRYKVAKRGQDVALRCDPISGHVSLFWYQQALGQGPEFLTYFQNEAQLDKSGLPSDRFFAERPEGSVSTLKIQRTQQEDSAVYLCASSTQGGRIGDTQYFGPGTRLTVL.

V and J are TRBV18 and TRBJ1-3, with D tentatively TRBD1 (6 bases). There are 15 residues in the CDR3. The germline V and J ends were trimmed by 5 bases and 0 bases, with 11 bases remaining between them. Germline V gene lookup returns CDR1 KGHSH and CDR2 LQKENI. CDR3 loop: CASSTTGSSGNTIYF. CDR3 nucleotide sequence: TGTGCCAGCTCAACGACAGGTAGCTCTGGAAACACCATATATTTT.